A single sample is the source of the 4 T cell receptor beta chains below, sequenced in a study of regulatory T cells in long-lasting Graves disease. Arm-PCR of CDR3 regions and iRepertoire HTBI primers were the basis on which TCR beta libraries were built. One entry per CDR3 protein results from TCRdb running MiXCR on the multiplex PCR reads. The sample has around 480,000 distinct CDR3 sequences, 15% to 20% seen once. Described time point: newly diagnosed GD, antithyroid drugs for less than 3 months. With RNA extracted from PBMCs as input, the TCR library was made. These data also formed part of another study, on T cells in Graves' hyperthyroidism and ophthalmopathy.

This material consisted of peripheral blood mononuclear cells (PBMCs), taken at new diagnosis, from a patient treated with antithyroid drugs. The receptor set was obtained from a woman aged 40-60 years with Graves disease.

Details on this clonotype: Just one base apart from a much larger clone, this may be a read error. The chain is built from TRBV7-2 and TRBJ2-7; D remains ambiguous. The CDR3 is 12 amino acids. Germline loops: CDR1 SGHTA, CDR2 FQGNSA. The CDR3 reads CAGSPGRYEQYF. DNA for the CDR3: TGTGCCGGCAGCCCCGGGCGATACGAGCAGTACTTC. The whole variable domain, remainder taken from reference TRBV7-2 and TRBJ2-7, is GAGVSQSPSNKVTEKGKDVELRCDPISGHTALYWYRQSLGQGLEFLIYFQGNSAPDKSGLPSDRFSAERTGGSVSTLTIQRTQQEDSAVYLCAGSPGRYEQYFGPGTRLTVT.

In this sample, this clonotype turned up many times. The chain's CDR3 is CASSLAGGAEQFF. The CDR3 coding sequence is TGTGCCAGCAGCTTAGCGGGGGGTGCTGAGCAGTTCTTC. The genes are TRBV7-9 and TRBJ2-1; a weak D match, TRBD2 (6 bases). The V and J ends lost 0 bases and 9 bases respectively, with 9 bases between them. Germline V gene data show CDR1 as SEHNR and CDR2 as FQNEAQ (reference sequence). The CDR3 is 13 residues long.

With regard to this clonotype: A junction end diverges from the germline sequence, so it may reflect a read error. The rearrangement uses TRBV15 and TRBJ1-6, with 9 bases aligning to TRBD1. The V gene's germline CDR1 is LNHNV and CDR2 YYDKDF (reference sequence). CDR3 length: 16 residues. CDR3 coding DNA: TGTGCCACCAGTAGAGAACCGGGACAGGGCTATACACCCCTCCACTTT. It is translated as CATSREPGQGYTPLHF.

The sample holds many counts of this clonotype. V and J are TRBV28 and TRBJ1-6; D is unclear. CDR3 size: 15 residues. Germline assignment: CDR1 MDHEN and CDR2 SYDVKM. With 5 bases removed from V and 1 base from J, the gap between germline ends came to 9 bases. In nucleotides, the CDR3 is TGTGCCAGCAGTCTCTCGGAGTCCTATAATTCACCCCTCCACTTT. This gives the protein CASSLSESYNSPLHF.